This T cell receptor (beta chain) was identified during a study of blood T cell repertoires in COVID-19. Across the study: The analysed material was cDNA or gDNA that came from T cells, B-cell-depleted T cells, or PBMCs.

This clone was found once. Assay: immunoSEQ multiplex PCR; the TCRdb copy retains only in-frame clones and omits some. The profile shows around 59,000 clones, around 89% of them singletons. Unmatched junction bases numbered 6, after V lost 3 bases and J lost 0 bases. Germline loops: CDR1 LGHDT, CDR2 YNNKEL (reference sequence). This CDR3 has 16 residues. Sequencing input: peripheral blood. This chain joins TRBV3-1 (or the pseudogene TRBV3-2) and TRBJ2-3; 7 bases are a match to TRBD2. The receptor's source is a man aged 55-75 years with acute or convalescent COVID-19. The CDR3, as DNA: TGTGCCAGCAGCCAGGTGGCGGGGGTTAGCACAGATACGCAGTATTTT. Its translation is CASSQVAGVSTDTQYF.